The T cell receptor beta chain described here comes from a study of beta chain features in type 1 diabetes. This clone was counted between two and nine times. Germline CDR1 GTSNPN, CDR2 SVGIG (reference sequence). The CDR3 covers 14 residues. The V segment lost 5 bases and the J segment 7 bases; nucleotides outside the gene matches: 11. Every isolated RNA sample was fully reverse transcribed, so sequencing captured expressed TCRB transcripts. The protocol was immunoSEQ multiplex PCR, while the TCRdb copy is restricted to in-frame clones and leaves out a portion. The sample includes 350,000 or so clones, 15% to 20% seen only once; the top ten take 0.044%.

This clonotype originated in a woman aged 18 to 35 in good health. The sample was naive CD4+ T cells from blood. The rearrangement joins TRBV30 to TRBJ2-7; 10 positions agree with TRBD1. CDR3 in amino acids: CAWVRGTGVGEQYF. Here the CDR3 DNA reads TGTGCCTGGGTCAGGGGGACAGGGGTGGGAGAGCAGTACTTC.